A single sample gave rise to the 21 T cell receptor beta chains below, sequenced in a study of Tregs in tolerant kidney transplant recipients. Using immunoSEQ multiplex PCR, the repertoire was profiled, and TCRdb retains in-frame clones only, with some absent. Here the sample table reports about 30,000 clones. The sequencing here drew on CD8+ T cells from blood, taken before the transplant. These TCRs come from a human donor who received a combined kidney and bone marrow transplant.

Concerning this clone itself: From the germline J gene comes the end of the CDR3, since the read stops 3 residues before it. The rearrangement joins TRBV27 to TRBJ2-3; no reliable D call. V was shortened by 6 bases and J by 1 base, with 5 bases between the two germline ends. Germline V gives CDR1 MNHEY, CDR2 SMNVEV (reference sequence). This CDR3 spans 12 amino acids. The sequenced part of the CDR3 DNA is TGTGCCAGCAGCTATGGCACAGATACG. Its translation is CASSYGTDT. The whole CDR3 sequence is CASSYGTDTQYF.

With respect to this clone: The CDR3 extends 3 residues past the end of the read, so its final part is completed from the germline J gene. The chain employs TRBV20-1 and TRBJ2-1; 8 bases line up with TRBD2. CDR1 and CDR2 (germline): DFQATT, SNEGSKA (reference sequence). The CDR3 runs 15 residues. Trimming took 3 bases from V and 5 from J; bases not matched to a gene: 9. The CDR3 bases that were read are TGCAGTGCTAGTTTGGCGGGGGGCGTCCACAATGAG. Its translation: CSASLAGGVHNE. The whole CDR3 is CSASLAGGVHNEQFF.

As regards this clone: An end of the junction differs from the germline gene, which may be a read error. The read ends 3 residues early relative to the CDR3; the germline J gene fills the gap. The V and J genes are TRBV29-1 and TRBJ1-2; D may be TRBD1 (6 bases). The germline CDR1 and CDR2 sequences are SQVTM and ANQGSEA. The CDR3 extends over 14 amino acids. CDR3 bases read: TGCAGTGTTGAGGGGGGAAACGCTAACTATGGC. Its translation: CSVEGGNANYG. In full, the CDR3 is CSVEGGNANYGYTF.

With regard to this clone: The CDR3 end falls 3 residues outside the read, so it is completed with the germline J gene. This chain uses TRBV28 with TRBJ2-4; a weak D match, TRBD1 (6 bases). This CDR3 contains 16 residues. Deletions cut 4 bases from V and 7 bases from J, with 20 bases between. Germline V gene lookup returns CDR1 MDHEN and CDR2 SYDVKM. CDR3 region: CASSYPPGIQGNIQYF. CDR3 bases read: TGTGCCAGCAGTTACCCCCCGGGGATCCAGGGGAACATT. The full variable domain, in which reference TRBV28 and TRBJ2-4 provide the parts outside the CDR3, is DVKVTQSSRYLVKRTGEKVFLECVQDMDHENMFWYRQDPGLGLRLIYFSYDVKMKEKGDIPEGYSVSREKKERFSLILESASTNQTSMYLCASSYPPGIQGNIQYFGAGTRLSVL.

As for this clone: The read terminates 3 residues before the CDR3 end, so the remaining end is supplied by the germline J gene. The chain uses TRBV19 and TRBJ1-5; maybe TRBD1 (6 bases). Germline lookup yields CDR1 LNHDA and CDR2 SQIVND (reference sequence). The V end was cut by 3 bases, the J end by 6 bases, with 18 bases between. The CDR3 length is 16 residues. The CDR3 reads CASSISAEGDLQPQHF. CDR3 bases read: TGTGCCAGTAGTATCTCGGCGGAGGGGGACCTTCAGCCC. Variable domain in full (rest from reference TRBV19 and TRBJ1-5): DGGITQSPKYLFRKEGQNVTLSCEQNLNHDAMYWYRQDPGQGLRLIYYSQIVNDFQKGDIAEGYSVSREKKESFPLTVTSAQKNPTAFYLCASSISAEGDLQPQHFGDGTRLSIL.

The DNA read from the CDR3 is TGTGCCAGTAGTATAGGCGGCAGGGCTATAACTGAA. Translated: CASSIGGRAITE. The CDR3 in full is CASSIGGRAITEAFF. V gene TRBV19 combines with J gene TRBJ1-1; D possibly corresponds to TRBD1 (5 bases). The CDR3 end falls 3 residues outside the read, so it is completed with the germline J gene. This CDR3 has 15 residues. The germline CDR1 and CDR2 sequences are LNHDA and SQIVND (reference sequence). The V and J ends lost 1 base and 5 bases respectively, with 14 bases between them.

Concerning this clone: At one end the junction does not follow the germline gene, possibly because of a read error. The read finishes 3 residues shy of the CDR3 end, and the germline J gene is used to complete it. This chain links TRBV4-2 with TRBJ2-3, with 7 nucleotides matching TRBD1. CDR1 LGHNA and CDR2 YNFKEQ come from the germline V gene. The CDR3 contains 17 residues. CDR3 sequence reads: CASSQDWGTGVTDTQYF. The covered CDR3 bases are TGCGCCAGCAGCCAAGATTGGGGAACAGGGGTCACAGATACG.

Remarks on this clone: The sequence runs out 3 residues before the end of the CDR3; the remainder is reconstructed from the germline J gene. The rearrangement joins TRBV20-1 to TRBJ2-7; possible D gene TRBD2, 6 bases. Between the trimmed V and J ends, which lost 4 bases and 3 bases, there was a span of 25 bases. Germline assignment: CDR1 DFQATT and CDR2 SNEGSKA (reference sequence). This CDR3 has 17 amino acids. The CDR3 region is CSATGRSVKGTFYEQYF. CDR3 bases read: TGCAGTGCTACGGGGAGGTCGGTGAAGGGAACATTCTACGAG.

To note about this clone: Coverage ceases 3 residues before the CDR3 finishes, and the germline J gene fills in the end. The chain joins TRBV20-1 to TRBJ2-3, with 9 bases lining up with TRBD2. The CDR3 spans 16 residues. V shed 1 base and J 2 bases; nucleotides not matched to a gene: 7. Per the germline V gene, CDR1 is DFQATT and CDR2 is SNEGSKA (reference sequence). The CDR3 is CSARGPSGKPTDTQYF. CDR3 bases read: TGCAGTGCTAGAGGACCTAGCGGGAAACCCACAGATACG.

Turning to this clone: The sequenced fragment ends 3 residues before the CDR3 boundary, so the rest is inferred from the germline J gene. The chain employs TRBV14 and TRBJ2-7, with unresolved D. V was trimmed by 0 bases and J by 2 bases, leaving 8 bases between them. CDR3 size: 14 residues. CDR1 SGHDN and CDR2 FVKESK come from the germline V gene. CDR3 protein: CASSQDTGPYEQYF. The part of the CDR3 DNA that was read is TGTGCCAGCAGCCAAGATACCGGTCCCTACGAG.

About this clone itself: The observed sequence ends 3 residues before the CDR3 terminus, with the missing tail filled in from the germline J gene. This chain connects TRBV5-6 to TRBJ1-1; TRBD1 agrees at 9 bases. The V gene's germline CDR1 is SGHDT and CDR2 YYEEEE. With 3 bases clipped from V and 3 bases from J, the junction kept 0 bases outside the gene matches. The CDR3 covers 13 residues. This chain's CDR3 is CASSWDRDTEAFF. Incomplete CDR3 DNA: TGTGCCAGCAGCTGGGACAGGGACACTGAA.

In regard to this clone: Sequencing ends 3 residues short of the CDR3 end; the germline J gene provides the rest. The chain recombines TRBV6-2 or TRBV6-3 with TRBJ1-1, with D perhaps matching TRBD1 (6 bases). The CDR3 contains 14 residues. The V gene's germline CDR1 is MNHEY and CDR2 SVGEGT. V gave up 6 bases and J gave up 3 bases, with 14 bases separating them. The sequenced CDR3 bases are TGTGCCAGCAGACAGGGAGGGGAGTACACTGAA. It codes for CASRQGGEYTE. The complete CDR3 reads CASRQGGEYTEAFF.

The CDR3 bases that were read are TGTGCCAGCAGTGAAGCGTCTGTTAAGGGACTAACTGAA. The encoded protein is CASSEASVKGLTE. The entire CDR3 is CASSEASVKGLTEAFF. This chain links TRBV6-1 with TRBJ1-1; possibly TRBD1 for D (5 bases). Read sequence stops 3 residues before the CDR3 end, and the germline J gene provides the missing end. Germline CDR1 reads MNHNS; CDR2 reads SASEGT. Trimming took 0 bases from V and 5 from J, leaving 16 bases between them. The CDR3 is 16 amino acids.

For this clone: The read gets to within 3 residues of the CDR3 end, and the germline J gene fills in the rest. This chain links TRBV6-8 with TRBJ2-6; 9 nucleotides agree with TRBD2. CDR1 MNHGY and CDR2 SAAAGT come from the germline V gene. The CDR3 has 19 amino acids. Trimming removed 6 bases from V and 0 bases from J; junction bases left unmatched: 12. CDR3 DNA, as far as it was read: TGTGCCAGCAGACTACAGGAGCTAGCGGGACCCTCTGGGGCCAACGTC. Residues: CASRLQELAGPSGANV. From start to end, the CDR3 is CASRLQELAGPSGANVLTF.

As regards this clone: The read terminates 3 residues ahead of where the CDR3 ends, so the germline J gene completes it. This chain uses TRBV7-3 with TRBJ2-4; 7 positions agree with TRBD1. V shed 2 bases, J shed 8 bases, and the junction held 6 bases outside the gene matches. This CDR3 is built from 14 residues. From germline, CDR1 is SGHTA and CDR2 FQGTGA. The CDR3 reads CASSLGQVGDIQYF. CDR3 DNA, as far as it was read: TGTGCCAGCAGCTTAGGACAGGTTGGGGACATT.

Points on this clone: Sequencing ends 3 residues short of the CDR3 end; the germline J gene provides the rest. The rearrangement links TRBV5-6 to TRBJ2-7; D is perhaps TRBD2 (5 bases). Trimming stripped 4 bases from V and 5 bases from J, with 13 bases between. Germline V lookup: CDR1 SGHDT, CDR2 YYEEEE. The CDR3 runs 13 residues. The DNA read from the CDR3 is TGTGCCAGCAGCCAGCCAGGAGGCCACGAG. This gives the protein CASSQPGGHE. The CDR3, in full, reads CASSQPGGHEQYF.

Concerning this clone: The read terminates 3 residues before the CDR3 end, so the remaining end is supplied by the germline J gene. This chain joins TRBV5-4 and TRBJ1-2, with D maybe TRBD1 (6 bases). CDR1 is SGHNT and CDR2 is YYREEE in the germline V gene (reference sequence). Deletions cut 0 bases from V and 2 bases from J, with 8 bases between. This CDR3 contains 14 residues. The CDR3 DNA, read in part, is TGTGCCAGCAGCTTGGACAGGGTAAACTATGGC. Its protein is CASSLDRVNYG. In full, the CDR3 is CASSLDRVNYGYTF.

With respect to this clone: From the germline J gene comes the end of the CDR3, since the read stops 3 residues before it. This chain connects TRBV5-4 to TRBJ1-4; 9 nucleotides match TRBD1. Germline V gene data show CDR1 as SGHNT and CDR2 as YYREEE (reference sequence). The length of the CDR3 is 15 residues. V shed 3 bases, J shed 5 bases, and the junction held 5 bases outside the gene matches. This CDR3 reads CASSWRGQGNEKLFF. The CDR3 DNA, read in part, is TGTGCCAGCAGCTGGCGGGGACAGGGAAATGAAAAA.

A word on this clone: The observed sequence ends 3 residues before the CDR3 terminus, with the missing tail filled in from the germline J gene. V usage is TRBV5-1 and J usage is TRBJ2-1; possible D gene TRBD2, 5 bases. Trimming removed 0 bases at V and 1 base at J, with 8 bases between. The CDR3 totals 15 residues. Germline V CDR1 and CDR2: SGHRS, YFSETQ. CDR3 DNA (partial): TGCGCCAGCAGCTTGGAGGGCGGGTCCTACAATGAG. Translated: CASSLEGGSYNE. The entire CDR3 reads CASSLEGGSYNEQFF.

About this clone: The DNA ends 3 residues before the CDR3 does, and the rest of the CDR3 is filled in from the germline J gene. The chain recombines TRBV11-2 with TRBJ2-5; D is possibly TRBD2 (6 bases). Germline V gene sequence: CDR1 SGHAT, CDR2 FQNNGV. The CDR3 extends over 15 amino acids. Trimming pared 1 base from V and 2 bases from J, leaving 11 bases between. Here the CDR3 reads CASSLGPSEQETQYF. The CDR3 DNA, read in part, is TGTGCCAGCAGCTTAGGGCCTAGCGAACAAGAGACC.

Worth noting for this clone: The sequenced fragment ends 3 residues before the CDR3 boundary, so the rest is inferred from the germline J gene. The V and J genes are TRBV4-1 and TRBJ2-7; 7 positions match TRBD2. This CDR3 contains 15 residues. Germline loops: CDR1 MGHRA, CDR2 YSYEKL. The trim removed 3 bases at V and 2 bases at J, leaving 7 bases unmatched. The CDR3 loop reads CASSHGLAEAYEQYF. The sequenced part of the CDR3 DNA is TGCGCCAGCAGCCACGGTCTAGCGGAAGCCTACGAG.